This TCR beta chain comes out of a study of beta chain features in type 1 diabetes. There are a few counts of this clone. Antigen: not known. The CDR3 runs to 18 residues. Study-wide points: Type 1 diabetes patients had TCRB CDR3s that were shorter (moderately but significantly so) in all four CD4+ subsets.

The isolated RNA, all of it, was reverse transcribed, so expressed TCRB transcripts were what got sequenced. Profiling relied on immunoSEQ multiplex PCR, and the TCRdb table lists in-frame clones only, not all of them. This table holds 200,000 to 300,000 clones, 27% found once. The receptor comes from a young man in good health. V is TRBV21-1 and J is TRBJ2-1; the D call in the table, TRBD2, was not verified against the DNA. TRBV21-1 is a pseudogene. Sequenced sample: central memory CD4+ T cells from blood. Written as DNA, the CDR3 is TGTGCCAGCATCCACCCCATTGGCGGGTATGACTCCTACAATGAGCAGTTCTTC. Translated, it gives CASIHPIGGYDSYNEQFF.